This record looks at one T cell receptor beta chain sequence and its context. Its antigen remains unknown. Not enrolled were patients with uncontrolled infection, other autoimmune disease, pregnancy or lactation. This sample is drawn from a study of T cells in Graves' hyperthyroidism and ophthalmopathy. The overall study: At the time of initial diagnosis and before any treatment, peripheral blood was collected.

From germline, CDR1 is MGHRA and CDR2 YSYEKL. The V and J ends lost 3 bases and 1 base respectively, with 13 bases between them. This CDR3 is built from 15 residues. Overall study findings and caveats: Within blood appeared most thyroid clonotypes that had expanded above 0.001.

Using RNA transcripts as the source, TCR beta CDR3 regions were amplified. With the HTBI primer set, the TCR CDR3 went through a first round of RT-PCR. TCRdb re-called the multiplex PCR reads with MiXCR, one entry per CDR3 protein. The sample shows 600,000 to 850,000 distinct CDR3 sequences, about 19% of them seen only once. The TCR sequence derives from a woman between 45 and 65 years old with Graves' hyperthyroidism that later progressed to Graves' ophthalmopathy. The specimen was blood. The rearrangement joins TRBV4-1 to TRBJ2-7; D might be TRBD1 (6 bases). The CDR3 DNA is TGCGCCAGCAGCCACTCTCGGGACAAGTCCTACGAGCAGTACTTC. Its protein product is CASSHSRDKSYEQYF.